This T cell receptor (beta chain) stems from a study of cytomegalovirus exposure and HLA in healthy donors. General study points: In an earlier analysis, productive rearrangement rates for most beta V segments clustered near 87% or 30%. Roughly 170 TCR beta chains were listed as cytomegalovirus-associated. In all likelihood, a cluster of highly shared sequence variants was a sequencing artifact.

Sampled while nominally healthy, donors likely had unrecorded immune exposures. In its sample, this clone was seen once. Its specificity is not known. Both 60 Vbeta primers and 13 Jbeta primers went into the PCR. TCRdb's table, derived via immunoSEQ multiplex PCR, lists solely in-frame clones and lacks some. This sample carries 100,000 to 150,000 clones, 76% of them seen once, and the ten largest clones take just under 2%. This TCR was sampled from a man between 45 and 60 years old in good health and CMV-seronegative. Sequenced material: PBMCs.

CDR3 in DNA: TGTGCCAGCACCCTTAACGCGGGTTTCAACGAGCAGTACGTC. Residues: CASTLNAGFNEQYV. V is TRBV6-1 and J is TRBJ2-7, with D perhaps TRBD2 (5 bases). The ends were cut back, 7 bases at V and 5 bases at J, with 18 bases in the middle. CDR3 length: 14 residues. CDR1 is MNHNS and CDR2 is SASEGT in the germline V gene.